This is a list of T cell receptor beta chains from one sample in a study of cytomegalovirus exposure and HLA in healthy donors. The table came from immunoSEQ multiplex PCR; TCRdb's copy has only in-frame clones and leaves some out. Counted here are 200,000 to 250,000 clones, approximately 80% occurring once; the ten biggest clones make up 0.55% to 0.7%. The specimen sequenced was PBMCs. Receptors originate from a woman aged 40 to 55 in good health and CMV-seronegative. The CDR3 runs from the conserved cysteine through the conserved F or W. Each record gives: CDR3 protein, CDR3 DNA, V gene, D gene, J gene, clone size. The D gene is left open where the match is weak. Size is omitted from some rows. Given values are once, few, many or a class for expanded clones.

CDR3: CSAGTGRTF; DNA: TGCAGTGCAGGGACAGGGAGGACCTTC; V: TRBV20-1; D: TRBD1; J: TRBJ1-2; size: -
CDR3: CASTPAGGYNEQFF; DNA: TGTGCCAGTACGCCCGCGGGGGGCTACAATGAGCAGTTCTTC; V: TRBV19; D: TRBD2; J: TRBJ2-1; size: -
CDR3: CASSLRGQGYGYTF; DNA: TGTGCCAGCAGTTTAAGAGGACAGGGCTATGGCTACACCTTC; V: TRBV27; D: TRBD1; J: TRBJ1-2; size: -
CDR3: CASSPGGGDTQYF; DNA: TGCGCCAGCAGCCCCGGGGGGGGAGATACGCAGTATTTT; V: TRBV5-1; D: TRBD2; J: TRBJ2-3; size: -
CDR3: CASSLTGANTEAFF; DNA: TGTGCCAGCAGCTTAACTGGGGCGAACACTGAAGCTTTCTTT; V: TRBV11-3; D: -; J: TRBJ1-1; size: -
CDR3: CASSPGLHNQPQHF; DNA: TGTGCCAGCAGCCCGGGACTTCACAATCAGCCCCAGCATTTT; V: TRBV7-6; D: -; J: TRBJ1-5; size: many
CDR3: CASSLAEEGIETQYF; DNA: TGTGCCAGCAGCTTGGCCGAGGAGGGGATAGAGACCCAGTACTTC; V: TRBV5-4; D: -; J: TRBJ2-5; size: -
CDR3: CASSGGRDTQYF; DNA: TGTGCCAGCAGTGGTGGGAGGGATACGCAGTATTTT; V: TRBV2; D: -; J: TRBJ2-3; size: few
CDR3: CASVLDGTRGQPQHF; DNA: TGTGCTAGTGTCTTGGACGGGACTCGGGGTCAGCCCCAGCATTTT; V: TRBV12-5; D: -; J: TRBJ1-5; size: -
CDR3: CASSKTFPTDYTF; DNA: TGTGCCAGTAGTAAGACTTTCCCGACGGACTACACCTTC; V: TRBV19; D: -; J: TRBJ1-2; size: -
CDR3: CAWSRDKSYEQYF; DNA: TGTGCCTGGAGTAGGGACAAGTCCTACGAGCAGTACTTC; V: TRBV30; D: -; J: TRBJ2-7; size: -
CDR3: CASSQSRAGNTEAFF; DNA: TGCGCCAGCAGTCAATCGAGGGCAGGGAACACTGAAGCTTTCTTT; V: TRBV23-1; D: -; J: TRBJ1-1; size: -
CDR3: CASSDVGNYEQYF; DNA: TGTGCCAGCAGTGATGTCGGTAACTACGAGCAGTACTTC; V: TRBV6-1; D: -; J: TRBJ2-7; size: -
CDR3: CSVASGLNEQFF; DNA: TGCAGCGTTGCGTCCGGTCTCAATGAGCAGTTCTTC; V: TRBV29-1; D: -; J: TRBJ2-1; size: -
CDR3: CASSLVTGPSYGYTF; DNA: TGTGCCAGCAGCTTGGTTACAGGGCCCTCCTATGGCTACACCTTC; V: TRBV5-5; D: -; J: TRBJ1-2; size: -